This is a list of T cell receptor beta chains from one sample in a study of T cells in localized non-small cell lung cancer. Clones were read by immunoSEQ multiplex PCR, and TCRdb kept only the in-frame ones, dropping some. The sample consists of around 30,000 clones, over 75% of them appearing once. The specimen was peripheral blood, collected before any cancer treatment. Receptors originate from a male donor aged 60 or over with stage III squamous cell lung carcinoma. The conserved cysteine and the conserved F or W are not part of the CDR3 here.

V	J	CDR3
TRBV29-1	TRBJ1-1	SARGGGNTEAF
TRBV4-1	TRBJ2-7	ASSQELANYQIYEQY
TRBV2	TRBJ1-1	ASKSMNTEAF
TRBV7-2	TRBJ1-5	ASSPGGNQPQH
TRBV30	TRBJ2-2	AWTRTSGRIRPGELF
TRBV7-8	TRBJ1-6	ASSLAGSGLWNSPLH
TRBV27	TRBJ2-6	ASSFTGGPFAGANVLT
TRBV11-2	TRBJ2-2	ASSLGWVTGANTGELF
TRBV6-6	TRBJ1-2	ASSAHGGDYGYT
TRBV18	TRBJ2-7	ASSPRNYDRGRGYEQY
TRBV15	TRBJ2-2	ATSRDRGTTGELF
TRBV28	TRBJ1-1	ASRLPDRAGTEAF
TRBV5-4	TRBJ1-2	ASSSWGTEINYGYT
TRBV29-1	TRBJ1-2	SVERAYGYT
TRBV6-5	TRBJ2-1	ASSYRTVYNEQF